The 13 T cell receptor beta chains given below trace back to one sample, sequenced in a study of tissue T cells after allogeneic stem cell transplantation. The time point: mouse harvest day 7 after allogeneic transplant. Mouse grafts combined 10^7 T-cell-depleted bone marrow cells with 10^6 splenic CD5+ T cells. Libraries were prepared by immunoSEQ multiplex PCR; TCRdb keeps only in-frame clonotypes and omits some of them. Of 6,500 to 8,000 clones in the sample, 50% were seen once. The material sequenced was gut tissue. The receptor set was obtained from a female BALB/c mouse given C57BL/6 T cells with graft-versus-host disease after an allogeneic hematopoietic cell transplant.

This clone was picked up one time. Germline and genes: mouse. The sequenced fragment ends 1 residue before the CDR3 boundary, so the rest is inferred from the germline J gene. V usage is TRBV1 and J usage is TRBJ1-4, with D uncertain. Germline lookup yields CDR1 NSQYPW and CDR2 LRSPGD (reference sequence). V lost 4 bases and J lost 0, with 6 bases in between. The CDR3 has 14 amino acids. The CDR3 sequence: CTCSETISNERLFF. The CDR3 DNA, read in part, is TGCACCTGCAGTGAGACAATTTCCAACGAAAGATTATTT.

Comments on this clone: Germline and genes: mouse. CDR3 DNA, as far as it was read: TGTGCCAGCAGTCTCGGCAAAAAAAACACCTTGTAC. This encodes CASSLGKKNTLY. The full-length CDR3 reads as CASSLGKKNTLYF. The chain carries TRBV26 and TRBJ2-4, with unresolved D. The read falls 1 residue short of the CDR3 end, and the missing part is taken from the germline J gene. Germline assignment: CDR1 KGHPV and CDR2 FQNQEV (reference sequence). The length of the CDR3 is 13 residues. Trimming took 3 bases from V and 4 from J, leaving 8 bases between them.

As for this clone: Genes here carry mouse names. Read coverage stops 1 residue before the CDR3 terminus; the germline J gene supplies the remainder. Other nucleotide sequences from this sample produce the same CDR3. V is TRBV26 and J is TRBJ1-3, with D hard to call. The CDR3 has 14 amino acids. The V gene lost 0 bases and the J gene lost 0 bases, with 3 bases spanning the gap. Germline V gene sequence: CDR1 KGHPV, CDR2 FQNQEV (reference sequence). The CDR3 sequence is CASSLSNSGNTLYF. The sequenced CDR3 bases are TGTGCCAGCAGTCTGTCCAATTCTGGAAATACGCTCTAT.

This clone is classed as large. Gene names follow the mouse nomenclature. The read ends 1 residue shy of where the CDR3 ends; the end is completed using the germline J gene. V gene TRBV26 combines with J gene TRBJ2-7; 9 bases match TRBD1. The V gene end was trimmed by 3 bases and the J gene end by 4 bases; junction bases not matched to a gene: 4. From germline, CDR1 is KGHPV and CDR2 FQNQEV (reference sequence). The CDR3 runs to 14 residues. This CDR3 is CASSLDRGGYEQYF. The covered CDR3 bases are TGTGCCAGCAGTCTTGACAGGGGGGGATATGAACAGTAC.

Note on this clone: The genes are named according to mouse. The CDR3 goes on 1 residue after the read ends, and that part is filled in from the germline J gene. This chain links TRBV23 with TRBJ2-7; TRBD2, the table's D call, lacks a check against the DNA. Germline V gene lookup returns CDR1 KGHTA and CDR2 FQNQQP. The CDR3 extends over 14 amino acids. This chain's CDR3 is CSSSPTGASYEQYF. The part of the CDR3 DNA that was read is TGCTCCAGCAGTCCTACTGGGGCCTCCTATGAACAGTAC.

Points on this clone: Germline and genes: mouse. Read sequence stops 1 residue before the CDR3 end, and the germline J gene provides the missing end. The chain recombines TRBV24 with TRBJ1-1, with 9 positions matching TRBD1. Unmatched junction bases numbered 10, after V lost 2 bases and J lost 6 bases. Germline V gene sequence: CDR1 KGHTA, CDR2 FRNEEI. This CDR3 has 16 residues. The chain's CDR3 is CASSLPYPTGGAEVFF. CDR3 DNA (partial): TGTGCCAGCAGTCTGCCGTATCCTACAGGGGGCGCAGAAGTCTTC.

On this clone: Gene names and germline match the mouse. The sequenced fragment ends 1 residue before the CDR3 boundary, so the rest is inferred from the germline J gene. The chain links TRBV31 to TRBJ2-4; 8 nucleotides line up with TRBD2. V trimming: 0 bases; J trimming: 0 bases; junction bases outside the gene matches: 2. Germline loops: CDR1 GKSSPN, CDR2 SITVG. The CDR3 extends over 15 amino acids. The DNA read from the CDR3 is TGTGCCTGGAGTCTGGGGGGGCCTAGTCAAAACACCTTGTAC. Its translation: CAWSLGGPSQNTLY. The full CDR3 reads CAWSLGGPSQNTLYF.

This clone turned up a few times. The germline and genes are mouse ones. The CDR3 end is not reached by the read, which stops 1 residue before it; the germline J gene fills it in. The chain couples TRBV3 to TRBJ1-2; D gene ambiguous. V was pared by 5 bases and J by 0 bases, with 7 bases between. The CDR3 loop spans 13 amino acids. CDR1 and CDR2 (germline): SNHLY, FYNGKV (reference sequence). The CDR3 is CASSPQANSDYTF. The covered CDR3 bases are TGTGCCAGCAGCCCCCAAGCAAACTCCGACTACACC.

Comments on this clone: The gene names here belong to mouse. The read gets to within 1 residue of the CDR3 end, and the germline J gene fills in the rest. The V call is TRBV26, the J call TRBJ2-1; 9 nucleotides agree with TRBD1. The germline CDR1 and CDR2 sequences are KGHPV and FQNQEV (reference sequence). This CDR3 comprises 14 residues. The ends lost 4 bases at V and 5 bases at J; junction bases unmatched: 3. CDR3: CASSRDRAHAEQFF. The CDR3 bases that were read are TGTGCCAGCAGTCGGGACAGGGCCCATGCTGAGCAGTTC.

In regard to this clone: Genes and germline are mouse. The CDR3 end lies 1 residue beyond the end of the read and is filled in from the germline J gene. This rearrangement joins TRBV26 to TRBJ2-3; D unclear. Germline-derived CDR1 and CDR2 are KGHPV and FQNQEV (reference sequence). V was pared by 2 bases and J by 0 bases, with 3 bases between. This CDR3 is 13 amino acids long. CDR3 in amino acids: CASSLNSAETLYF. The sequenced part of the CDR3 DNA is TGTGCCAGCAGTCTGAACAGTGCAGAAACGCTGTAT.

This clone was observed a single time. Gene and germline names: mouse. The read gets to within 1 residue of the CDR3 end, and the germline J gene fills in the rest. The rearrangement uses TRBV26 and TRBJ1-6, with no clear D. TRBJ1-6 is an ORF for which the function is uncertain. CDR3 size: 14 residues. Germline CDR1 KGHPV, CDR2 FQNQEV (reference sequence). Deletions cut 1 base from V and 4 bases from J, with 5 bases between. CDR3 bases read: TGTGCCAGCAGTCTGTACGAATATAATTCGCCCCTCTAC. Protein sequence: CASSLYEYNSPLY. The full CDR3 protein is CASSLYEYNSPLYF.

As regards this clone: The genes and germline here are from mouse. With the read ending 1 residue before the CDR3 end, the germline J gene is used to fill in that end. This sequence joins TRBV26 and TRBJ2-4; possible D gene TRBD1, 5 bases. This CDR3 is 14 amino acids long. Looked up from germline, CDR1 is KGHPV and CDR2 is FQNQEV (reference sequence). Trimming pared 1 base from V and 0 bases from J, leaving 5 bases between. The CDR3 region is CASSLWTSQNTLYF. The covered CDR3 bases are TGTGCCAGCAGTCTGTGGACAAGTCAAAACACCTTGTAC.

Details on this clone: Gene names and germline match the mouse. Sequencing ends 1 residue short of the CDR3 end; the germline J gene provides the rest. V usage is TRBV13-2 and J usage is TRBJ2-3; no clear D gene. V dropped 1 base and J dropped 2 bases, with 5 bases sitting between them. Looked up from germline, CDR1 is NNHNN and CDR2 is SYGAGS (reference sequence). This CDR3 comprises 13 residues. CDR3 in amino acids: CASGDRNAETLYF. The part of the CDR3 DNA that was read is TGTGCCAGCGGTGATCGAAATGCAGAAACGCTGTAT.